One sample yielded the 18 T cell receptor beta chains listed below, sequenced in a study of cytomegalovirus exposure and HLA in healthy donors. Primers for the PCR totalled 60 Vbeta and 13 Jbeta. The protocol was immunoSEQ multiplex PCR, while the TCRdb copy is restricted to in-frame clones and leaves out a portion. The data hold roughly 120,000 clones, with approximately 80% observed a single time. Material for sequencing was PBMCs. The receptors here all came from a man between 45 and 60 years old in good health and CMV-seropositive.

This clone was detected only once. The J gene is TRBJ2-5, the V gene TRBV2; 7 bases line up with TRBD1. Unmatched junction bases numbered 3, after V lost 4 bases and J lost 1 base. CDR3 length: 14 residues. Germline CDR1 SNHLY, CDR2 FYNNEI. The CDR3 bases are TGTGCCAGCAGTGTGGACAGGAGCCAAGAGACCCAGTACTTC. Its translation is CASSVDRSQETQYF.

This chain links TRBV19 with TRBJ2-1; 9 nucleotides match TRBD1. The CDR3 has 15 residues. The V gene end was trimmed by 0 bases and the J gene end by 6 bases; junction bases not matched to a gene: 3. Germline V gene lookup returns CDR1 LNHDA and CDR2 SQIVND (reference sequence). CDR3 sequence reads: CASSIEGQGRNEQFF. DNA of the CDR3: TGTGCCAGTAGTATAGAGGGACAGGGACGCAATGAGCAGTTCTTC.

The chain has TRBV12-2 and TRBJ2-7; TRBD1 reflects the table's D call only, with no check against the DNA. TRBV12-2 is described as a pseudogene. This CDR3 is built from 15 residues. CDR3 coding DNA: TGTGCAAGTCGCCCGACGCCCAGGGGGGCCTACGAGCAGTACTTC. Translating gives CASRPTPRGAYEQYF.

This rearrangement joins TRBV5-1 to TRBJ1-1, with D possibly matching TRBD1 (6 bases). Germline CDR1 SGHRS, CDR2 YFSETQ. The V gene lost 0 bases and the J gene lost 3 bases, with 15 bases spanning the gap. This CDR3 region has 16 residues. The CDR3 DNA is TGCGCCAGCAGCTTGGCGTGGGGCAGGGGAGACACTGAAGCTTTCTTT. It translates to CASSLAWGRGDTEAFF.

The V call is TRBV6-5, the J call TRBJ2-5; 10 bases fit TRBD1. The J segment lost 4 bases and the V segment lost 5 bases, leaving 7 bases of the junction unmatched. The CDR3 has 15 residues. Germline V gene lookup returns CDR1 MNHEY and CDR2 SVGAGI. The CDR3, as DNA: TGTGCCAGCAGTCGACAGGGGGCGCGGGGAGAGACCCAGTACTTC. Its translation: CASSRQGARGETQYF.

The rearrangement joins TRBV9 to TRBJ1-2; 9 positions agree with TRBD1. Germline V gives CDR1 SGDLS, CDR2 YYNGEE. V lost 3 bases and J lost 2; bases outside the gene matches: 5. The CDR3 consists of 15 residues. In nucleotides, the CDR3 is TGTGCCAGCAGCGCTCGGGACAGGGTGAACTATGGCTACACCTTC. Translation gives CASSARDRVNYGYTF.

The CDR3 loop reads CATTPRQGGNEQFF. The CDR3 nucleotides read TGTGCCACCACCCCTCGACAGGGTGGAAATGAGCAGTTCTTC. This chain links TRBV6-1 with TRBJ2-1; TRBD1 agrees at 7 bases. The CDR3 length is 14 residues. The germline gives CDR1 MNHNS, CDR2 SASEGT. V gave up 10 bases and J gave up 7 bases; unmatched junction bases: 13.

This chain links TRBV11-2 with TRBJ1-5, with a possible D match to TRBD1 (6 bases). The CDR3 extends over 17 amino acids. Germline V CDR1 and CDR2: SGHAT, FQNNGV. Trimming left V 4 bases short and J 2 bases short, with 18 bases between. In DNA, the CDR3 is TGTGCCAGCAGCTCAGGGGCACAGCTTCAGGGCAATCAGCCCCAGCATTTT. Translation gives CASSSGAQLQGNQPQHF.

The rearrangement uses TRBV6-5 and TRBJ1-1, with D tentatively TRBD1 (6 bases). The CDR3 runs to 14 residues. V was pared by 5 bases and J by 1 base, with 11 bases between. CDR1 is MNHEY and CDR2 is SVGAGI in the germline V gene. The CDR3 nucleotides read TGTGCCAGCAGTCTCCAGGGGACGAACACTGAAGCTTTCTTT. Protein: CASSLQGTNTEAFF.

The rearrangement links TRBV7-9 to TRBJ1-2; D is unresolved. V was trimmed by 1 base and J by 6 bases, leaving 6 bases between them. The CDR3 spans 12 residues. Germline CDR1 is SEHNR and CDR2 is FQNEAQ (reference sequence). The CDR3 sequence is CASSLGPDGYTF. The CDR3 DNA sequence: TGTGCCAGCAGCTTAGGGCCCGATGGCTACACCTTC. Complete variable domain (other parts from reference TRBV7-9 and TRBJ1-2): DTGVSQNPRHKITKRGQNVTFRCDPISEHNRLYWYRQTLGQGPEFLTYFQNEAQLEKSRLLSDRFSAERPKGSFSTLEIQRTEQGDSAMYLCASSLGPDGYTFGSGTRLTVV.

The chain employs TRBV30 and TRBJ1-1; 7 positions agree with TRBD1. The germline gives CDR1 GTSNPN, CDR2 SVGIG (reference sequence). Trimming cost V 3 bases and J 4 bases; bases outside gene matches: 2. The CDR3 runs 12 residues. DNA for the CDR3: TGTGCCTGGAGGGAGGGGGCCACTGAAGCTTTCTTT. Its translation is CAWREGATEAFF.

V and J are TRBV6-1 and TRBJ2-1; possible D gene TRBD2, 5 bases. The CDR3 is made up of 14 amino acids. V lost 7 bases and J lost 9, with 19 bases in between. The V gene's germline CDR1 is MNHNS and CDR2 SASEGT. In nucleotides, the CDR3 is TGTGCCAGCAAGCCACCAGAGCGGTTTATTGAGCAGTTCTTC. Translated: CASKPPERFIEQFF.

CDR3 protein: CASRDTQDTQYF. The DNA for the CDR3 is TGTGCCAGCAGGGACACACAAGATACGCAGTATTTT. This sequence joins TRBV6-5 and TRBJ2-3, with a possible D match to TRBD1 (5 bases). Deletions cut 6 bases from V and 5 bases from J, with 9 bases between. This CDR3 comprises 12 residues. Germline lookup yields CDR1 MNHEY and CDR2 SVGAGI.

V gene TRBV9 combines with J gene TRBJ2-1; 10 bases line up with TRBD2. Germline CDR1 SGDLS, CDR2 YYNGEE. V was pared by 0 bases and J by 4 bases, with 7 bases of the junction left unmatched. CDR3 length equals 17 residues. CDR3 sequence reads: CASSVAPSGSFYNEQFF. CDR3 sequence (DNA): TGTGCCAGCAGCGTAGCGCCTAGCGGGAGTTTTTACAATGAGCAGTTCTTC.

The rearrangement uses TRBV2 and TRBJ1-5; a weak D match, TRBD1 (5 bases). V was trimmed by 6 bases and J by 4 bases, leaving 13 bases between them. Germline V gives CDR1 SNHLY, CDR2 FYNNEI. This CDR3 is built from 14 residues. Here the CDR3 reads CASRVNPGNQPQHF. In DNA form, the CDR3 reads TGTGCCAGCAGAGTTAATCCAGGGAATCAGCCCCAGCATTTT.

The V gene is TRBV7-2, the J gene TRBJ2-5; the match to TRBD1 covers 10 bases. V lost 1 base and J lost 2; bases outside the gene matches: 4. CDR3 length: 16 residues. Per the germline V gene, CDR1 is SGHTA and CDR2 is FQGNSA. The CDR3 protein is CASSLGGTGAQETQYF. In nucleotides, the CDR3 is TGTGCCAGCAGCTTAGGCGGGACAGGGGCGCAAGAGACCCAGTACTTC. Filled out from reference TRBV7-2 and TRBJ2-5, the complete variable domain reads GAGVSQSPSNKVTEKGKDVELRCDPISGHTALYWYRQSLGQGLEFLIYFQGNSAPDKSGLPSDRFSAERTGGSVSTLTIQRTQQEDSAVYLCASSLGGTGAQETQYFGPGTRLLVL.

V is TRBV4-3 and J is TRBJ1-5; TRBD1 matches at 7 bases. The CDR3 sequence is 16 residues long. The junction had 6 bases not matched to a gene; V was cut back by 0 bases and J by 4 bases. The germline CDR1 and CDR2 sequences are LGHNA and YSLEER. The CDR3 DNA sequence: TGCGCCAGCAGCCAAGATTGGGGACAGAAAAATCAGCCCCAGCATTTT. This sequence encodes CASSQDWGQKNQPQHF.

The sample holds a few counts of this clone. The chain is built from TRBV7-9 and TRBJ2-7; the match to TRBD2 covers 7 bases. The CDR3 spans 17 residues. V dropped 0 bases and J dropped 0; count of bases not matched to a gene: 8. Germline V gives CDR1 SEHNR, CDR2 FQNEAQ (reference sequence). The CDR3 reads CASSLAPLAESSYEQYF. The CDR3, as DNA: TGTGCCAGCAGCTTAGCTCCCCTAGCGGAGAGCTCCTACGAGCAGTACTTC.